The 30 T cell receptor beta chains reported below all come from one sample, sequenced in a study of post-analysis software for immune sequencing data. Study conclusions and caveats: TRBV5-6, TRBV5-1 and TRBV20-1 belonged to a set of a handful of TRBV segments that were more frequent in patients than controls.

Their recognized antigens are unknown. Unique-molecular-identifier-tagged TCR beta cDNA libraries were used. Using its own MiXCR run on the PCR reads, TCRdb lists one record per CDR3 protein. The sample lists 750,000 to 950,000 distinct CDR3 sequences, roughly 50% occurring once. The sequencing sample was made of blood. Source of these receptors: a girl aged 10 to 17 with multiple sclerosis.

J is TRBJ1-1 and V is TRBV12-5; D gene unclear. The CDR3 covers 11 residues. Germline V gene lookup returns CDR1 LGHNT and CDR2 FRNRAP. V shed 6 bases and J shed 6 bases, with 8 bases lying between them. The chain's CDR3 is CASGVGAEAFF. Written as DNA, the CDR3 is TGTGCTAGTGGGGTCGGAGCTGAAGCTTTCTTT.

This clonotype has a handful of counts. The chain carries TRBV7-6 and TRBJ2-1; 7 bases match TRBD1. The length of the CDR3 is 15 residues. The germline V gene has CDR1 SGHVS and CDR2 FNYEAQ. Trimming removed 1 base from V and 10 bases from J; junction bases left unmatched: 10. Here the CDR3 reads CASSLEGRGSGEQFF. CDR3 DNA: TGTGCCAGCAGCTTAGAAGGCAGGGGGTCTGGCGAGCAGTTCTTC.

The gene calls are TRBV7-2 and TRBJ2-5; D is unclear. The CDR3 covers 14 residues. V lost 3 bases to trimming and J lost 2 bases, with 10 bases between them. The germline gives CDR1 SGHTA, CDR2 FQGNSA. CDR3 nucleotides: TGTGCCAGCAGCTTGAGTTTGGGGCAAGAGACCCAGTACTTC. Its protein product is CASSLSLGQETQYF.

The chain is built from TRBV20-1 and TRBJ2-1; TRBD1 agrees at 9 bases. The germline V gene encodes CDR1 DFQATT and CDR2 SNEGSKA (reference sequence). The CDR3 loop spans 14 amino acids. V lost 5 bases to trimming and J lost 4 bases; unmatched junction nucleotides: 6. Written as DNA, the CDR3 is TGCAGTGCTTGGGGGGACAGGGAATACAATGAGCAGTTCTTC. This codes for CSAWGDREYNEQFF.

This chain uses TRBV19 with TRBJ2-3; D not resolved. Per germline, CDR1 LNHDA and CDR2 SQIVND (reference sequence). V lost 3 bases and J 6 bases, leaving 7 bases between the germline ends. CDR3 length: 12 amino acids. This chain's CDR3 is CASSIRSDTQYF. In DNA form, the CDR3 reads TGTGCCAGTAGTATCCGAAGCGATACGCAGTATTTT.

V gene TRBV6-4 combines with J gene TRBJ2-1; D might be TRBD2 (6 bases). Germline V lookup: CDR1 MRHNA, CDR2 SNTAGT. The CDR3 consists of 15 residues. V lost 0 bases, J lost 7 bases, and 13 bases lay in between. The CDR3 region has the DNA TGTGCCAGCAGTGACTCGGAGGAGGGCCAGAATGAGCAGTTCTTC. Translated: CASSDSEEGQNEQFF.

The rearrangement joins TRBV5-1 to TRBJ2-1, with 11 bases matching TRBD2. The CDR3 totals 16 residues. V lost 0 bases to trimming and J lost 7 bases; unmatched junction nucleotides: 6. The germline V gene encodes CDR1 SGHRS and CDR2 YFSETQ. As DNA, the CDR3 is TGCGCCAGCAGCTTGGAGCTAGCGGGGGGAGGAAATGAGCAGTTCTTC. Translation gives CASSLELAGGGNEQFF.

This clonotype has only a few counts. The rearrangement joins TRBV29-1 to TRBJ2-1; TRBD1 is a possible D gene (6 bases). Deletions cut 4 bases from V and 6 bases from J, with 10 bases between. Germline V CDR1 and CDR2: SQVTM, ANQGSEA. The CDR3 is 12 residues long. The CDR3 DNA reads TGCAGCGTTGCTAGGGGGAGCAATGAGCAGTTCTTC. Protein sequence: CSVARGSNEQFF.

This clonotype has more than one count but fewer than ten. J is TRBJ2-4 and V is TRBV12-3 or TRBV12-4; D is perhaps TRBD1 (6 bases). The CDR3 sequence is 21 residues long. V lost 6 bases, J lost 0 bases, and 30 bases lay in between. CDR3 in amino acids: CASSGTSPRGGPLLAKNIQYF. Written as DNA, the CDR3 is TGTGCCAGCAGCGGGACATCCCCTCGGGGCGGGCCGCTATTAGCCAAAAACATTCAGTACTTC.

The table lists this clonotype with a few counts. The rearrangement links TRBV7-9 to TRBJ1-2; weak D call: TRBD1 (6 bases). The V gene's germline CDR1 is SEHNR and CDR2 FQNEAQ (reference sequence). This CDR3 spans 13 amino acids. V was shortened by 4 bases and J by 6 bases, with 12 bases between the two germline ends. DNA of the CDR3: TGTGCCAGCAGCTCCCGGACAGTTCATGGCTACACCTTC. Residues: CASSSRTVHGYTF.

The chain combines TRBV7-8 with TRBJ2-5; D might be TRBD2 (5 bases). Trimming shortened V by 4 bases and J by 1 base, and 13 bases separated the two germline ends. The CDR3 runs to 15 residues. CDR1 is SGHVS, CDR2 FQNEAQ, per germline. The CDR3 DNA reads TGTGCCAGCAGCTCCGTCCGAGCGGCCCAAGAGACCCAGTACTTC. This sequence encodes CASSSVRAAQETQYF.

V usage is TRBV20-1 and J usage is TRBJ2-1; D is undetermined. CDR3 length equals 13 residues. The germline V gene has CDR1 DFQATT and CDR2 SNEGSKA (reference sequence). V was shortened by 1 base and J by 5 bases, with 9 bases between the two germline ends. In nucleotides, the CDR3 is TGCAGTGCTAGAGCTTCCGGTAACAATGAGCAGTTCTTC. Protein: CSARASGNNEQFF.

This chain links TRBV6-2 or TRBV6-3 with TRBJ2-1; TRBD1 agrees at 9 bases. CDR3 length equals 14 residues. V shed 8 bases and J 7 bases; nucleotides not matched to a gene: 9. CDR1 and CDR2 (germline): MNHEY, SVGEGT. CDR3 nucleotide sequence: TGTGCCAGCGTCCGCGACAGGGGGAGGAATGAGCAGTTCTTC. Protein sequence: CASVRDRGRNEQFF.

The chain has TRBV12-3 or TRBV12-4 and TRBJ2-5; possibly TRBD2 for D (5 bases). The V and J ends lost 6 bases and 9 bases respectively, with 20 bases between them. The CDR3 has 14 residues. The CDR3 sequence: CASSRPGSSSPQYF. The CDR3 DNA follows: TGTGCCAGCAGCCGTCCGGGGTCCTCCAGTCCCCAGTACTTC.

The chain carries TRBV20-1 and TRBJ2-7, with D tentatively TRBD1 (5 bases). V dropped 5 bases and J dropped 0 bases, with 8 bases sitting between them. The CDR3 is 12 amino acids. Germline-derived CDR1 and CDR2 are DFQATT and SNEGSKA (reference sequence). CDR3 nucleotides: TGCAGTGCTTTCCAGGGCTCCTACGAGCAGTACTTC. Residues: CSAFQGSYEQYF.

The chain joins TRBV2 to TRBJ1-5; 7 bases agree with TRBD1. V lost 6 bases to trimming and J lost 7 bases; unmatched junction nucleotides: 6. Germline CDR1 and CDR2: SNHLY and FYNNEI. This CDR3 is 13 amino acids long. Here the CDR3 DNA reads TGTGCCAGCAGGCTCCAGGGGGACCAGCCCCAGCATTTT. This gives the protein CASRLQGDQPQHF.

This clonotype was observed a handful of times. The chain links TRBV20-1 to TRBJ2-1; 13 nucleotides match TRBD2. In germline, CDR1 is DFQATT, CDR2 SNEGSKA (reference sequence). This CDR3 contains 19 residues. V trimming: 7 bases; J trimming: 2 bases; junction bases outside the gene matches: 17. In DNA, the CDR3 is TGCAGTGGGGGCGACTGGGTAGGACTAGCGGGAGCCGCCTACAATGAGCAGTTCTTC. Protein product: CSGGDWVGLAGAAYNEQFF.

This clonotype was seen just once. A junction end diverges from the germline sequence, so it may reflect a read error. This chain links TRBV7-9 with TRBJ2-5, with TRBD2 as a possible D gene (5 bases). Germline-derived CDR1 and CDR2 are SEHNR and FQNEAQ (reference sequence). The CDR3 has 10 amino acids. The CDR3 DNA reads TGTGCGTCCGGAGGAGAGACCCGGTACTTC. Residues: CASGGETRYF.

This sequence joins TRBV7-8 and TRBJ2-7; 7 bases line up with TRBD1. V dropped 4 bases and J dropped 1; count of bases not matched to a gene: 4. The CDR3 length is 14 residues. Germline V gene data show CDR1 as SGHVS and CDR2 as FQNEAQ. This chain's CDR3 is CASSWDSPSYEQYF. The CDR3 region has the DNA TGTGCCAGCAGCTGGGACAGCCCATCCTACGAGCAGTACTTC.

This clonotype was found many times. V gene TRBV5-1 combines with J gene TRBJ2-4; D is possibly TRBD1 (6 bases). The CDR3 sequence is 16 residues long. Trimming left V 3 bases short and J 1 base short, with 14 bases between. Germline V gene data show CDR1 as SGHRS and CDR2 as YFSETQ. The CDR3 nucleotides are TGCGCCAGCAGCTCCGGGACACCGGTGGCCAAAAACATTCAGTACTTC. Protein: CASSSGTPVAKNIQYF. The whole variable domain, filled in from reference TRBV5-1 and TRBJ2-4, reads KAGVTQTPRYLIKTRGQQVTLSCSPISGHRSVSWYQQTPGQGLQFLFEYFSETQRNKGNFPGRFSGRQFSNSRSEMNVSTLELGDSALYLCASSSGTPVAKNIQYFGAGTRLSVL.

The chain has TRBV6-5 and TRBJ2-5, with D possibly TRBD2 on 6 matching bases. TRBJ2-7 explains the end of the DNA better; the J call may be wrong. The length of the CDR3 is 15 residues. CDR1 is MNHEY, CDR2 SVGAGI, per germline. The CDR3 coding sequence is TGTGCCAGCAGTTACTCCCAGACTAGTACGGCCGAGCAGTACTTC. Translation: CASSYSQTSTAEQYF.

The chain is built from TRBV18 and TRBJ2-5, with 8 positions matching TRBD1. Germline V gives CDR1 KGHSH, CDR2 LQKENI. With 5 bases clipped from V and 2 bases from J, the junction kept 7 bases outside the gene matches. This CDR3 has 15 residues. Here the CDR3 reads CASSTQQGGQETQYF. CDR3 sequence (DNA): TGTGCCAGCTCAACTCAACAGGGGGGACAAGAGACCCAGTACTTC. Based on the CDR3 plus reference TRBV18 and TRBJ2-5, the full variable domain is NAGVMQNPRHLVRRRGQEARLRCSPMKGHSHVYWYRQLPEEGLKFMVYLQKENIIDESGMPKERFSAEFPKEGPSILRIQQVVRGDSAAYFCASSTQQGGQETQYFGPGTRLLVL.

This chain links TRBV20-1 with TRBJ2-5, with 7 bases that match TRBD1. Germline V gives CDR1 DFQATT, CDR2 SNEGSKA (reference sequence). This CDR3 is 13 amino acids long. CDR3: CSTRDRSQETQYF. For the CDR3, the DNA is TGCAGCACCAGGGACAGATCCCAAGAGACCCAGTACTTC.

The rearrangement joins TRBV11-2 to TRBJ2-4, with D uncertain. CDR1 and CDR2 from the germline V gene are SGHAT and FQNNGV. The CDR3 extends over 15 amino acids. V lost 1 base and J 1 base, leaving 8 bases between the germline ends. CDR3 DNA sequence: TGTGCCAGCAGCTTAGGGCTGAGGGCCAAAAACATTCAGTACTTC. This encodes CASSLGLRAKNIQYF. Full variable domain (outside the CDR3, taken from reference TRBV11-2 and TRBJ2-4): EAGVAQSPRYKIIEKRQSVAFWCNPISGHATLYWYQQILGQGPKLLIQFQNNGVVDDSQLPKDRFSAERLKGVDSTLKIQPAKLEDSAVYLCASSLGLRAKNIQYFGAGTRLSVL.

The rearrangement joins TRBV11-2 to TRBJ1-2; TRBD1 matches at 10 bases. CDR1 SGHAT and CDR2 FQNNGV come from the germline V gene. The CDR3 covers 16 residues. The trim removed 5 bases at V and 7 bases at J, leaving 13 bases unmatched. The CDR3 protein is CASSPHPGTGDGGYTF. CDR3 nucleotide sequence: TGTGCCAGCAGCCCCCATCCCGGGACAGGGGATGGTGGCTACACCTTC.

The chain has TRBV6-5 and TRBJ2-5; weak D call: TRBD2 (6 bases). The J call may be faulty, since TRBJ2-7 better matches the DNA end. This CDR3 has 17 residues. Germline V gives CDR1 MNHEY, CDR2 SVGAGI. The CDR3 sequence is CASSYLSGAGIIHEQYF. The CDR3 DNA reads TGTGCCAGCAGTTATTTGAGTGGTGCGGGAATAATCCACGAGCAGTACTTC.

The chain couples TRBV12-3 or TRBV12-4 to TRBJ1-3; unclear D gene. The V end was cut by 1 base, the J end by 3 bases, with 7 bases between. The length of the CDR3 is 14 residues. CDR3 DNA: TGTGCCAGCAGTTTAGGGGGTTTTGGAAACACCATATATTTT. It encodes CASSLGGFGNTIYF.

This clonotype has only one observation. The rearrangement links TRBV30 to TRBJ2-3; D may be TRBD1 or TRBD2 (5 bases each). Germline V gene lookup returns CDR1 GTSNPN and CDR2 SVGIG (reference sequence). V was shortened by 0 bases and J by 3 bases, with 10 bases between the two germline ends. This CDR3 is 14 amino acids long. CDR3 in DNA: TGTGCCTGGAGTGTTATATGGGGGACAGATACGCAGTATTTT. As protein: CAWSVIWGTDTQYF.

The V call is TRBV7-3, the J call TRBJ1-2; D gene unclear. There are 13 residues in the CDR3. The V end was cut by 1 base, the J end by 3 bases, with 6 bases between. Per the germline V gene, CDR1 is SGHTA and CDR2 is FQGTGA. For the CDR3, the DNA is TGTGCCAGCAGCTTAAACCCAGACTATGGCTACACCTTC. It translates to CASSLNPDYGYTF.

The chain combines TRBV30 with TRBJ1-2; 7 nucleotides line up with TRBD1. This CDR3 contains 15 residues. J gave up 3 bases and V 1 base, and 8 bases lay outside the gene matches. Germline V gives CDR1 GTSNPN, CDR2 SVGIG (reference sequence). The CDR3 DNA reads as TGTGCCTGGAGTGGCCACAGGGGAGGAGACTATGGCTACACCTTC. Protein product: CAWSGHRGGDYGYTF.